A single sample is the source of the 10 T cell receptor beta chains below, sequenced in a study of control samples from healthy donors and cancer patients. Here immunoSEQ multiplex PCR was the method, and the copy in TCRdb shows in-frame clones only, minus some. The data contain around 120,000 clones, roughly 95% of them singletons. Material for sequencing was blood. These TCRs come from a man younger than 40 in good health.

This chain uses TRBV12-3 or TRBV12-4 with TRBJ2-3; no clear D. The V end lost 1 base, the J end lost 3 bases, and 5 bases lay between the germline ends. CDR3 size: 13 residues. The CDR3 sequence: CASSLGTTDTQYF. CDR3 DNA sequence: TGTGCCAGCAGTTTAGGGACGACAGATACGCAGTATTTT.

The CDR3 sequence: CASRPGQGGYGYTF. The DNA for the CDR3 is TGCGCCAGCAGGCCGGGACAGGGGGGCTATGGCTACACCTTC. The chain couples TRBV4-3 to TRBJ1-2, with 11 bases that match TRBD1. The V gene's germline CDR1 is LGHNA and CDR2 YSLEER. Trimming took 6 bases from V and 4 from J; bases not matched to a gene: 4. The CDR3 totals 14 residues.

The rearrangement links TRBV30 to TRBJ1-2; D unclear. V was cut by 1 base and J by 2 bases, with 11 bases left in between. The CDR3 runs 14 residues. Germline assignment: CDR1 GTSNPN and CDR2 SVGIG (reference sequence). The DNA of the CDR3 is TGTGCCTGGAGTGACGGCGGGAAAAACTATGGCTACACCTTC. Its translation is CAWSDGGKNYGYTF.

The chain has TRBV20-1 and TRBJ2-5, with D possibly being TRBD1 (5 bases). Germline values: CDR1 DFQATT, CDR2 SNEGSKA (reference sequence). The V end was cut by 8 bases, the J end by 1 base, with 8 bases between. The CDR3 is 11 amino acids. CDR3 DNA sequence: TGCAGTTACAGGATCCAAGAGACCCAGTACTTC. It translates to CSYRIQETQYF.

A note on this clone: One end of the junction does not line up with germline, which may come from a read error. Other nucleotide sequences from this sample produce the same CDR3. The chain is built from TRBV6-1 and TRBJ1-1; TRBD1 matches at 7 bases. CDR1 and CDR2 from the germline V gene are MNHNS and SASEGT. This CDR3 region has 12 residues. This CDR3 reads CASSDRVTEAFF. CDR3 in DNA: TGTGCTAGCAGTGACAGGGTCACTGAAGCTTTCTTT.

The chain has TRBV5-1 and TRBJ1-2; 9 bases agree with TRBD1. The V gene's germline CDR1 is SGHRS and CDR2 YFSETQ. The CDR3 extends over 14 amino acids. Trimming removed 2 bases from V and 7 bases from J; junction bases left unmatched: 6. For the CDR3, the DNA is TGCGCCAGCAGCTTAGGACAGGGGCGCCTTGGCTACACCTTC. This translates into CASSLGQGRLGYTF.

CDR3 region: CASRYPGQAYSGNTIYF. CDR3 nucleotides: TGTGCCAGCCGCTATCCGGGACAGGCCTACTCTGGAAACACCATATATTTT. This rearrangement joins TRBV19 to TRBJ1-3, with 8 bases lining up with TRBD1. The junction had 13 bases not matched to a gene; V was cut back by 9 bases and J by 0 bases. The CDR3 loop spans 17 amino acids. Per the germline V gene, CDR1 is LNHDA and CDR2 is SQIVND (reference sequence).

This chain joins TRBV29-1 and TRBJ2-2; D ambiguous. The CDR3 loop spans 11 amino acids. Between the trimmed V and J ends, which lost 1 base and 7 bases, there was a span of 4 bases. Germline CDR1 SQVTM, CDR2 ANQGSEA. The CDR3, as DNA: TGCAGCGTTGAAGTCTTCGGGGAGCTGTTTTTT. This codes for CSVEVFGELFF.

The chain has TRBV15 and TRBJ2-2; D is unresolved. The V gene's germline CDR1 is LNHNV and CDR2 YYDKDF (reference sequence). V was shortened by 4 bases and J by 2 bases, with 8 bases between the two germline ends. This CDR3 contains 14 residues. The CDR3 sequence: CATSNWGNTGELFF. CDR3 in DNA: TGTGCCACCAGCAACTGGGGAAACACCGGGGAGCTGTTTTTT.

This clone was recorded once. The CDR3 nucleotides read TGTGCCAGCAGTTTGGGGGCCGGCGAGACCCAGTACTTC. Its protein is CASSLGAGETQYF. This sequence joins TRBV12-3 or TRBV12-4 and TRBJ2-5; tentatively, D is TRBD1 (6 bases). CDR3 size: 13 residues. The V gene lost 3 bases and the J gene lost 5 bases, with 10 bases spanning the gap.